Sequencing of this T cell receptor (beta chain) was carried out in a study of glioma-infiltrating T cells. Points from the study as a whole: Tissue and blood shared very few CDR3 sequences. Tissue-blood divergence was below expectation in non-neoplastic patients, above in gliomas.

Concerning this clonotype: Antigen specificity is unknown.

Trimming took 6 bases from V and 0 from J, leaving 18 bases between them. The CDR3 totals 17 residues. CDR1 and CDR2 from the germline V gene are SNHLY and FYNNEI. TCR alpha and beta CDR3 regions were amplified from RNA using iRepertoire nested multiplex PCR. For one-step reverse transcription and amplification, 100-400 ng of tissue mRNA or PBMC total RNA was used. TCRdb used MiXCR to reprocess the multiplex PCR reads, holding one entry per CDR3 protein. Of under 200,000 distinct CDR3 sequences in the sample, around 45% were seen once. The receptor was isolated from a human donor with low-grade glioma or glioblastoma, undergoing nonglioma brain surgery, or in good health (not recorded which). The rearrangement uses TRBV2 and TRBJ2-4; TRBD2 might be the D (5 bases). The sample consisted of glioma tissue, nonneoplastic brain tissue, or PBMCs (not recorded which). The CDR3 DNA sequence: TGTGCCAGCAGCGAGGGAGAGACCATTTTAGCCAAAAACATTCAGTACTTC. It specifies CASSEGETILAKNIQYF.